Sequencing of this T cell receptor (beta chain) was carried out in a study of OX40 agonist ivuxolimab in advanced cancers. The study's findings and limits: Expanded peripheral T-cell antigen specificity went undetermined.

Assay: immunoSEQ multiplex PCR; the TCRdb copy retains only in-frame clones and omits some. The repertoire has 75,000 to 95,000 clones, roughly 86% of them found once; the top ten carry just over 2.5%. As to this clone: Its cognate antigen is unknown.

The length of the CDR3 is 13 residues. V was clipped by 1 base and J by 9 bases; unmatched bases: 3. CDR1 SGHTA and CDR2 FQGNSA come from the germline V gene. The TCR comes from an adult with an advanced solid tumor such as melanoma, head and neck, liver or kidney cancer. This material consisted of CD4+ or CD8+ T cells sorted from blood, taken in a trial of the OX40 agonist ivuxolimab. This chain joins TRBV7-2 and TRBJ2-1, with TRBD1 matching over 7 bases. The CDR3 DNA reads TGTGCCAGCAGCTTAGGTAGGGGGCTTGAGCAGTTCTTC. It codes for CASSLGRGLEQFF.